This is a list of T cell receptor beta chains from one sample in a study of blood T cell repertoires in COVID-19. Data came from immunoSEQ multiplex PCR; TCRdb stores just in-frame clones and leaves some out. The sample shows about 180,000 clones, about 90% of them seen only once. Sequencing was done on a sample of PBMCs or T cells enriched from blood (not recorded which). The receptors originated from a woman aged 18-29 years who had recovered from COVID-19. The CDR3 runs from the conserved cysteine through the conserved F or W. D genes are given only for firm matches. A clone size is listed for some rows: how often the clone was seen (once, few, many), or a class if it is expanded.

size	D	V	J	length	CDR3	DNA
NA	TRBD1	TRBV11-2	TRBJ2-7	13	CASSLSRQGWQYF	TGTGCCAGCAGCTTATCCCGACAGGGTTGGCAGTACTTC
NA	TRBD1	TRBV5-1	TRBJ1-2	17	CASRRTGGSVDTYGYTF	TGCGCCAGCAGGCGGACAGGGGGCAGCGTGGACACCTATGGCTACACCTTC
NA	TRBD2	TRBV6-6	TRBJ2-7	16	CASSPYDGRGSYEQYF	TGTGCCAGCAGTCCATACGACGGGAGGGGATCCTACGAGCAGTACTTC
NA	NA	TRBV28	TRBJ1-2	14	CASTLPTGINGYTF	TGTGCCAGCACCTTACCCACAGGGATTAATGGCTACACCTTC
NA	NA	TRBV29-1	TRBJ1-4	17	CSARGWNADSLNEKLFF	TGCAGCGCCCGAGGATGGAACGCGGACAGTCTTAATGAAAAACTGTTTTTT
NA	TRBD1	TRBV4-1	TRBJ1-6	19	CASSQAGTGVSSYNSPLHF	TGCGCCAGCAGCCAAGCCGGGACAGGGGTATCCTCCTATAATTCACCCCTCCACTTT
NA	NA	TRBV6-5	TRBJ1-2	16	CASSYSLLPSAYGYTF	TGTGCCAGCAGTTACTCTCTTCTTCCGAGCGCCTATGGCTACACCTTC
NA	NA	TRBV14	TRBJ2-7	13	CASSAQGAYEQYF	TGTGCCAGCAGCGCACAGGGAGCGTACGAGCAGTACTTC
NA	NA	TRBV6-5	TRBJ2-3	14	CASRRGEVADTQYF	TGTGCCAGCAGGCGGGGAGAGGTCGCAGATACGCAGTATTTT
NA	TRBD2	TRBV6-4	TRBJ2-5	15	CASSTSGGPQETQYF	TGTGCCAGCAGCACTAGCGGGGGTCCGCAAGAGACCCAGTACTTC
NA	NA	TRBV7-2	TRBJ2-1	14	CASSPFYRDNEQFF	TGTGCCAGCAGCCCCTTTTATCGCGACAATGAGCAGTTCTTC
NA	NA	TRBV19	TRBJ2-5	16	CASSENNRVYKETQYF	TGTGCCAGTAGTGAAAATAACAGGGTTTATAAAGAGACCCAGTACTTC
NA	NA	TRBV5-1	TRBJ2-2	15	CASSLLDTEAGELFF	TGCGCCAGCAGCTTACTAGACACGGAGGCCGGGGAGCTGTTTTTT
NA	TRBD2	TRBV6-5	TRBJ2-1	14	CASSWRTSSSEQFF	TGTGCCAGCAGTTGGAGGACTAGCTCCTCTGAGCAGTTCTTC
few	TRBD1	TRBV6-1	TRBJ2-7	14	CASLGTGGSREQYF	TGTGCCAGCCTGGGGACAGGAGGTTCTCGGGAGCAGTACTTC
NA	NA	TRBV7-9	TRBJ1-2	16	CASSPPGGPANYGYTF	TGTGCCAGCAGCCCCCCCGGGGGGCCTGCTAACTATGGCTACACCTTC
once	NA	TRBV28	TRBJ1-2	14	CASSPTRTVYGYTF	TGTGCCAGCAGCCCGACCCGGACAGTTTATGGCTACACCTTC